Following are 16 T cell receptor beta chains from one sample sequenced in a study of T cell repertoires in cytomegalovirus infection. TCRdb used MiXCR to reprocess the reads, holding one entry per CDR3 protein. Of 150,000 or so distinct CDR3 sequences listed, about a sixth are singletons. What was sequenced was CD8+ T cells from PBMCs. These receptors all stem from a human donor in good health (CMV status not recorded). Some clones in this sample may be carry-over from other donors' samples.

This clonotype has just a few counts. The chain combines TRBV12-3 or TRBV12-4 with TRBJ2-1; D is uncertain. This CDR3 has 16 residues. Deletions cut 2 bases from V and 5 bases from J, with 16 bases between. The CDR3 nucleotides read TGTGCCAGCAGTTTAAAGGCAGCGTTGTCGGACAATGAGCAGTTCTTC. Residues: CASSLKAALSDNEQFF.

This clonotype was seen only a few times. The chain carries TRBV11-1 and TRBJ1-1; no definite D call. Germline CDR1 and CDR2: SGHAT and FQDESV (reference sequence). This CDR3 has 15 amino acids. Trimming removed 2 bases from V and 7 bases from J, with 17 bases in between. DNA for the CDR3: TGTGCCAGCAGCTTAAGAGGAGGCAGGCTCTTTGAAGCTTTCTTT. Translation gives CASSLRGGRLFEAFF. Complete variable domain (other parts from reference TRBV11-1 and TRBJ1-1): EAEVAQSPRYKITEKSQAVAFWCDPISGHATLYWYRQILGQGPELLVQFQDESVVDDSQLPKDRFSAERLKGVDSTLKIQPAELGDSAMYLCASSLRGGRLFEAFFGQGTRLTVV.

The rearrangement joins TRBV10-3 to TRBJ1-1, with D perhaps TRBD1 (5 bases). The CDR3 is made up of 13 amino acids. Trimming stripped 7 bases from V and 4 bases from J, with 13 bases between. CDR1 and CDR2 (germline): ENHRY, SYGVKD. The chain's CDR3 is CAITRGGATEAFF. DNA for the CDR3: TGTGCCATCACCCGAGGAGGGGCCACTGAAGCTTTCTTT.

This clonotype was found a few times. This sequence joins TRBV7-7 and TRBJ2-1; possible D gene TRBD1, 6 bases. CDR3 size: 15 residues. Looked up from germline, CDR1 is SSHAT and CDR2 is FNYEAQ (reference sequence). Trimming took 4 bases from V and 0 from J, leaving 10 bases between them. CDR3 coding DNA: TGTGCCAGCAGCTCAGACAGGAGCTCCTACAATGAGCAGTTCTTC. This codes for CASSSDRSSYNEQFF.

V and J are TRBV28 and TRBJ2-7, with D unclear. The ends were cut back, 6 bases at V and 3 bases at J, with 18 bases in the middle. The germline gives CDR1 MDHEN, CDR2 SYDVKM. The CDR3 runs to 15 residues. As DNA, the CDR3 is TGTGCCAGCAGCTCAGTACTCGCCCTGAGCTACGAGCAGTACTTC. Protein sequence: CASSSVLALSYEQYF.

This sequence joins TRBV7-6 and TRBJ2-7; a possible D gene is TRBD2 (6 bases). Deletions cut 0 bases from V and 7 bases from J, with 16 bases between. CDR1 SGHVS and CDR2 FNYEAQ come from the germline V gene. The CDR3 totals 15 residues. CDR3 residues: CASSLARHPGGEQYF. The CDR3 DNA is TGTGCCAGCAGCTTAGCGCGTCACCCCGGGGGAGAGCAGTACTTC.

This clonotype was recorded a few times. V usage is TRBV11-2 and J usage is TRBJ2-1, with D perhaps TRBD1 or TRBD2 (6 bases each). V was trimmed by 6 bases and J by 4 bases, leaving 34 bases between them. Germline-derived CDR1 and CDR2 are SGHAT and FQNNGV. The CDR3 contains 21 residues. The CDR3 coding sequence is TGTGCCAGCAGGTCCATTGGGGGCAGGGGACTCCCCAAGGTCATTTACAATGAGCAGTTCTTC. It translates to CASRSIGGRGLPKVIYNEQFF. Full variable domain (missing parts from reference TRBV11-2 and TRBJ2-1): EAGVAQSPRYKIIEKRQSVAFWCNPISGHATLYWYQQILGQGPKLLIQFQNNGVVDDSQLPKDRFSAERLKGVDSTLKIQPAKLEDSAVYLCASRSIGGRGLPKVIYNEQFFGPGTRLTVL.

This clonotype was seen more than once but under ten times. This chain joins TRBV19 and TRBJ2-1, with D maybe TRBD1 (6 bases). From germline, CDR1 is LNHDA and CDR2 SQIVND (reference sequence). The CDR3 contains 16 residues. Trimming removed 11 bases at V and 4 bases at J, with 24 bases between. CDR3 nucleotide sequence: TGTGCCTCAGAACAGGTTGGGGGCGCGGGTTACAATGAGCAGTTCTTC. Translation: CASEQVGGAGYNEQFF.

The rearrangement uses TRBV7-2 and TRBJ2-3; D not resolved. This CDR3 has 15 residues. V was cut by 5 bases and J by 4 bases, with 16 bases left in between. Germline loops: CDR1 SGHTA, CDR2 FQGNSA. CDR3 in amino acids: CASSPGLIPADTQYF. In nucleotides, the CDR3 is TGTGCCAGCAGCCCAGGTCTCATCCCGGCAGATACGCAGTATTTT.

This clonotype was seen a handful of times. The chain links TRBV7-6 to TRBJ2-3, with 14 bases fitting TRBD2. Per the germline V gene, CDR1 is SGHVS and CDR2 is FNYEAQ. Trimming took 5 bases from V and 3 from J; bases not matched to a gene: 4. This CDR3 region has 16 residues. CDR3 in DNA: TGTGCCAGCAGCGTTGGACTAGCGGGGGGTACAGATACGCAGTATTTT. Translation: CASSVGLAGGTDTQYF.

This clonotype turned up a few times. The chain employs TRBV6-2 or TRBV6-3 and TRBJ2-7; the D gene is possibly TRBD2 (5 bases). This CDR3 has 14 amino acids. The V gene's germline CDR1 is MNHEY and CDR2 SVGEGT. V lost 5 bases and J 3 bases, leaving 14 bases between the germline ends. CDR3: CASSPGLILYEQYF. As DNA, the CDR3 is TGTGCCAGCAGTCCCGGACTTATCCTCTACGAGCAGTACTTC.

This clonotype was seen a handful of times. The chain combines TRBV6-1 with TRBJ1-2, with a tentative D call TRBD1 (5 bases). The CDR3 sequence is 15 residues long. Germline CDR1 and CDR2: MNHNS and SASEGT. With 6 bases removed from V and 7 bases from J, the gap between germline ends came to 21 bases. The CDR3 nucleotides read TGTGCCAGCAGCAACTCCGAGGGCAGGGTCTCTGGCTACACCTTC. Translation gives CASSNSEGRVSGYTF.

This clonotype has ten or more counts. The chain carries TRBV7-2 and TRBJ1-1; D gene ambiguous. V was shortened by 0 bases and J by 1 base, with 3 bases between the two germline ends. The V gene's germline CDR1 is SGHTA and CDR2 FQGNSA. The CDR3 is 13 amino acids. CDR3 nucleotide sequence: TGTGCCAGCAGCTTAGCGTGGAACACTGAAGCTTTCTTT. Translation: CASSLAWNTEAFF.

This clonotype was observed a few times. The chain uses TRBV28 and TRBJ1-1; D possibly corresponds to TRBD1 (5 bases). Germline V gene lookup returns CDR1 MDHEN and CDR2 SYDVKM. This CDR3 is built from 14 residues. The V gene lost 9 bases and the J gene lost 1 base, with 15 bases spanning the gap. The CDR3 DNA follows: TGTGCCAGTCTTGGGGGATGGGGGAACACTGAAGCTTTCTTT. Encoded protein: CASLGGWGNTEAFF.

In its sample, this clonotype was seen a few times. The chain combines TRBV7-2 with TRBJ1-1; D uncertain. V lost 5 bases and J lost 5, with 18 bases in between. CDR1 is SGHTA, CDR2 FQGNSA, per germline. The CDR3 runs 15 residues. CDR3 DNA: TGTGCCAGCAGCCCGTCACGGCCCCATGGAACTGAAGCTTTCTTT. Protein product: CASSPSRPHGTEAFF.

This clonotype has more than one count but fewer than ten. Here the CDR3 reads CASSFRDRVRDTQYF. The CDR3, as DNA: TGTGCCAGCAGCTTCCGGGACAGGGTTAGAGATACGCAGTATTTT. This sequence joins TRBV7-2 and TRBJ2-3; 9 bases fit TRBD1. Germline CDR1 and CDR2: SGHTA and FQGNSA. V lost 3 bases, J lost 5 bases, and 6 bases stayed unmatched. The CDR3 extends over 15 amino acids.